Below are 10 T cell receptor beta chains sequenced from a single sample in a study of response to subunit inactivated influenza vaccine. One entry per CDR3 protein results from TCRdb running MiXCR on the RT-PCR reads. The data hold about 520,000 distinct CDR3 sequences, with less than 30% observed a single time. The sequenced sample was CD4+ T cells sorted from PBMCs, obtained 5 to 6 days after vaccination. The origin of the receptors is a man aged 45 to 65 who received an inactivated influenza vaccine.

The chain links TRBV5-1 to TRBJ1-6; the match to TRBD1 covers 7 bases. This CDR3 comprises 15 residues. With 5 bases clipped from V and 7 bases from J, the junction kept 9 bases outside the gene matches. The germline gives CDR1 SGHRS, CDR2 YFSETQ. The CDR3 sequence: CASSLRQGENSPLHF. For the CDR3, the DNA is TGCGCCAGCAGTCTACGACAGGGAGAAAATTCACCCCTCCACTTT.

The V call is TRBV4-2, the J call TRBJ1-3; D uncertain. CDR1 LGHNA and CDR2 YNFKEQ come from the germline V gene. V lost 4 bases and J lost 2, with 6 bases in between. The CDR3 is 13 amino acids. The CDR3: CASSRIAGNTIYF. CDR3 bases: TGTGCCAGCAGCCGGATCGCTGGAAACACCATATATTTT.

The chain carries TRBV6-5 and TRBJ2-1; no firm D call. This CDR3 spans 16 amino acids. The germline CDR1 and CDR2 sequences are MNHEY and SVGAGI. V lost 0 bases and J 0 bases, leaving 9 bases between the germline ends. The CDR3 loop reads CASSYSFVSSYNEQFF. The CDR3 DNA follows: TGTGCCAGCAGTTACTCATTCGTGAGCTCCTACAATGAGCAGTTCTTC.

A few counts support this clonotype. This chain connects TRBV12-3 or TRBV12-4 to TRBJ2-1; 10 nucleotides line up with TRBD1. The V gene end was trimmed by 1 base and the J gene end by 9 bases; junction bases not matched to a gene: 6. CDR3 length: 15 amino acids. In nucleotides, the CDR3 is TGTGCCAGCAGTTTAGGGACAGGGGGAATCGGTGAGCAGTTCTTC. It codes for CASSLGTGGIGEQFF.

The rearrangement joins TRBV15 to TRBJ2-6; 8 bases are a match to TRBD1. The CDR3 runs to 15 residues. CDR1 LNHNV and CDR2 YYDKDF come from the germline V gene (reference sequence). V lost 5 bases, J lost 4 bases, and 4 bases stayed unmatched. The CDR3 nucleotides are TGTGCCACCAGCGGACAGGGTGCCGGGGCCAACGTCCTGACTTTC. Its protein is CATSGQGAGANVLTF.

This clonotype was counted a few times. This chain joins TRBV6-1 and TRBJ2-2, with D possibly matching TRBD2 (7 bases). The germline V and J ends were trimmed by 3 bases and 6 bases, with 14 bases remaining between them. The CDR3 spans 15 residues. The germline V gene encodes CDR1 MNHNS and CDR2 SASEGT. CDR3 DNA: TGTGCCAGCAGTGACAGGGGAGGGTTGGCCGGGGAGCTGTTTTTT. It yields the protein CASSDRGGLAGELFF.

The chain has TRBV20-1 and TRBJ2-3, with D perhaps being TRBD1 or TRBD2 (5 bases each). V was clipped by 5 bases and J by 8 bases, with 17 bases between them. The CDR3 is made up of 13 amino acids. Germline CDR1 is DFQATT and CDR2 is SNEGSKA (reference sequence). CDR3 sequence (DNA): TGCAGTGCTGGTTCGGCAGGTGGGACTACGCAGTATTTT. This sequence encodes CSAGSAGGTTQYF.

The chain recombines TRBV5-1 with TRBJ1-2; TRBD1 matches 8 bases. The CDR3 is made up of 14 amino acids. Per germline, CDR1 SGHRS and CDR2 YFSETQ. With 3 bases clipped from V and 6 bases from J, the junction kept 7 bases outside the gene matches. The CDR3 bases are TGCGCCAGCAGCTCGGGACAGGATACGGATGGCTACACCTTC. Residues: CASSSGQDTDGYTF.

V and J are TRBV20-1 and TRBJ2-1; TRBD2 aligns across 14 bases. After removal of 0 bases from V and 7 bases from J, the junction contained 20 bases not matched to a gene. Looked up from germline, CDR1 is DFQATT and CDR2 is SNEGSKA (reference sequence). This CDR3 contains 21 residues. The CDR3, as DNA: TGCAGTGCTAGAGAAGGTTCGGGACTAGCGGGAGAATGGCCAAGTGCTAATGAGCAGTTCTTC. Translation gives CSAREGSGLAGEWPSANEQFF.

The chain is built from TRBV3-1 and TRBJ2-1, with D possibly TRBD2 on 5 matching bases. CDR1 is LGHDT, CDR2 YNNKEL, per germline (reference sequence). Trimming removed 1 base at V and 7 bases at J, with 11 bases between. The CDR3 runs to 14 residues. CDR3 residues: CASSQGGFGNEQFF. CDR3 nucleotide sequence: TGTGCCAGCAGCCAAGGAGGGTTCGGGAATGAGCAGTTCTTC.